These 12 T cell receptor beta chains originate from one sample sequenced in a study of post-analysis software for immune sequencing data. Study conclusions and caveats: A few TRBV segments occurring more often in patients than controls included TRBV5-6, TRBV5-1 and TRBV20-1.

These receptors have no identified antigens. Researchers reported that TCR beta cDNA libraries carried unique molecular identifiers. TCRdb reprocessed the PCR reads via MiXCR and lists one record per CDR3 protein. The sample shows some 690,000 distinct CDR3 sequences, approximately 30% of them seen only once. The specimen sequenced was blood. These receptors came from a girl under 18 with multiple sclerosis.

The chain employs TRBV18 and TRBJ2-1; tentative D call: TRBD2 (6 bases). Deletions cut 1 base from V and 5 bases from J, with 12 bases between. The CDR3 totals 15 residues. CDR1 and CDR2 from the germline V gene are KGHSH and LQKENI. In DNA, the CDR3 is TGTGCCAGCTCACCACGGGACTCCGCCGACAATGAGCAGTTCTTC. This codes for CASSPRDSADNEQFF.

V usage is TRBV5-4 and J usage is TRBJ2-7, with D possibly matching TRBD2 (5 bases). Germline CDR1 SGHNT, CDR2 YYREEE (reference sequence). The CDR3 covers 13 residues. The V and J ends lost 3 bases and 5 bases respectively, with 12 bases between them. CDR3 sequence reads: CASSSGIEDEQYF. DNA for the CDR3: TGTGCCAGCAGCTCGGGGATTGAGGACGAGCAGTACTTC.

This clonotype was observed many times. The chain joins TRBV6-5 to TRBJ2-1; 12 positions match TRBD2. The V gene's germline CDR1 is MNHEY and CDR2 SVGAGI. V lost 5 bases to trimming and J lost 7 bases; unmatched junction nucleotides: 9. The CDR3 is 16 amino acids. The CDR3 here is CASSPPTSGSLNEQFF. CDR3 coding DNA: TGTGCCAGCAGTCCGCCGACTAGCGGGAGTTTAAATGAGCAGTTCTTC.

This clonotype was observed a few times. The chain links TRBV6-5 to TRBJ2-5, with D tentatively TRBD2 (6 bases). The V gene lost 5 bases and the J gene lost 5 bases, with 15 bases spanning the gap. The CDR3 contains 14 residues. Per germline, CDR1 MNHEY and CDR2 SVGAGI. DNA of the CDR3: TGTGCCAGCAGTATGGGGGGAATCGGGGAGACCCAGTACTTC. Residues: CASSMGGIGETQYF.

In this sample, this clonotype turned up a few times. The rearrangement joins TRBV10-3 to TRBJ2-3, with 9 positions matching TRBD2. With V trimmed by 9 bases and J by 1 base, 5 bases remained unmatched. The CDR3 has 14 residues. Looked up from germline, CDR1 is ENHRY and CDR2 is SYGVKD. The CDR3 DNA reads TGTGCCATATTAGCGGGAGTTGGCACAGATACGCAGTATTTT. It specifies CAILAGVGTDTQYF.

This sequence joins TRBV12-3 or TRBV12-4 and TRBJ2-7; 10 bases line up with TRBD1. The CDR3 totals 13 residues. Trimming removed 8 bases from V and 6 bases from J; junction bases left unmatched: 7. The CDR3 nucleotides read TGTGCCAGCGGCCCGGGACAGGGGACCGAGCAGTACTTC. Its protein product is CASGPGQGTEQYF.

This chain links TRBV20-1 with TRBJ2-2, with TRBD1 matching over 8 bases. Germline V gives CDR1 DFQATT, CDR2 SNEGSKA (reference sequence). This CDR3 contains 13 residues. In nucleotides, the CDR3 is TGCAGCGCTCCCGACAGGGGTACCGGGGAGCTGTTTTTT. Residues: CSAPDRGTGELFF.

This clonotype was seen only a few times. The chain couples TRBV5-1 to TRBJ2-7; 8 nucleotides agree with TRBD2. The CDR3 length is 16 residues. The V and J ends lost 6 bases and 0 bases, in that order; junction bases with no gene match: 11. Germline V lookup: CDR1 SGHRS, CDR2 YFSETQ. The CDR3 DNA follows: TGCGCCAGCACATCGGGGGGGGCAGGATCCTCCTACGAGCAGTACTTC. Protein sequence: CASTSGGAGSSYEQYF.

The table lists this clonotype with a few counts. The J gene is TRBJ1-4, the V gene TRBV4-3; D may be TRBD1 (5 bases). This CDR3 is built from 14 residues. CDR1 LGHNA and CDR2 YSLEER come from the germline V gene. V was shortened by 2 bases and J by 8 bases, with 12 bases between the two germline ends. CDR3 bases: TGCGCCAGCAGCCAAACGGCCGGGGGGGAAAAACTGTTTTTT. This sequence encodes CASSQTAGGEKLFF.

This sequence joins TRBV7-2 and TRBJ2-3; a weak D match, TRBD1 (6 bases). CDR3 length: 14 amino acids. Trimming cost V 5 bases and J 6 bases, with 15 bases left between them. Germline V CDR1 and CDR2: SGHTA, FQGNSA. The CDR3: CASSPQGRADTQYF. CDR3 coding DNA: TGTGCCAGCAGCCCCCAGGGGCGCGCGGATACGCAGTATTTT.

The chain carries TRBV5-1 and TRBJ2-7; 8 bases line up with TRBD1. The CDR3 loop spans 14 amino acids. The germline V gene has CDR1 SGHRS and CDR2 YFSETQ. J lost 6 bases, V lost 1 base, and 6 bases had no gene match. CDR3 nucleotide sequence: TGCGCCAGCAGCTTGACCGGCGGACAGGGCGAGCAGTACTTC. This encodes CASSLTGGQGEQYF.

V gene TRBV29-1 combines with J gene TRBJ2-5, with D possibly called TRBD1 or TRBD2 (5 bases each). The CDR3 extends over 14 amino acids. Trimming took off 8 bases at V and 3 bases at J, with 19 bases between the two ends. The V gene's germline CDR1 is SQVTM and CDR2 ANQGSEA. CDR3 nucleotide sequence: TGCAGCCCGCGCCTCGGAGGCAGGGAAGAGACCCAGTACTTC. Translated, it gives CSPRLGGREETQYF. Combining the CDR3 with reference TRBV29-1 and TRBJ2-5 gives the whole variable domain SAVISQKPSRDICQRGTSLTIQCQVDSQVTMMFWYRQQPGQSLTLIATANQGSEATYESGFVIDKFPISRPNLTFSTLTVSNMSPEDSSIYLCSPRLGGREETQYFGPGTRLLVL.